Following are 13 T cell receptor beta chains from one sample sequenced in a study of shared clonotypes between healthy human individuals. Sequencing was performed with immunoSEQ multiplex PCR; in TCRdb, only in-frame clones are kept and a portion is missing. Seen here are roughly 2.1 million clones, just over 90% observed once, and the top ten hold over 1.5%. Positive CCR7 selection of CD45RO-negative cells yielded the naive CD8 cells, and terminally differentiated effector memory CD45RA+ cells were excluded. Sequenced: naive CD8+ T cells from PBMCs. The origin of the receptors is a man younger than 30 in good health. Some clones in this sample may be carry-over from other donors' samples.

V and J are TRBV6-5 and TRBJ2-7, with D perhaps matching TRBD1 or TRBD2 (5 bases each). Germline V lookup: CDR1 MNHEY, CDR2 SVGAGI. The CDR3 consists of 13 residues. V was trimmed by 8 bases and J by 3 bases, leaving 14 bases between them. CDR3: CASGTDHSYEQYF. The CDR3 DNA follows: TGTGCCAGCGGGACGGACCATAGCTACGAGCAGTACTTC.

Details on this clone: Other DNA sequences in the sample encode the same CDR3. The chain links TRBV7-9 to TRBJ2-7; D gene ambiguous. V lost 4 bases, J lost 0 bases, and 4 bases lay in between. Germline V CDR1 and CDR2: SEHNR, FQNEAQ (reference sequence). This CDR3 region has 12 residues. The CDR3 region is CASSSVSYEQYF. The CDR3 bases are TGTGCCAGCAGCTCCGTCTCCTACGAGCAGTACTTC.

The rearrangement links TRBV5-5 to TRBJ2-7; possibly TRBD1 for D (5 bases). The CDR3 consists of 15 residues. V gave up 0 bases and J gave up 0 bases, with 10 bases separating them. CDR1 SGHKS and CDR2 YYEKEE come from the germline V gene (reference sequence). The CDR3 loop reads CASSLESQGSYEQYF. CDR3 nucleotides: TGTGCCAGCAGCTTGGAATCTCAGGGCTCCTACGAGCAGTACTTC.

This clone has a handful of counts. The rearrangement joins TRBV19 to TRBJ2-1; D ambiguous. The CDR3 totals 12 residues. In germline, CDR1 is LNHDA, CDR2 SQIVND (reference sequence). The germline V and J ends were trimmed by 9 bases and 6 bases, with 12 bases remaining between them. CDR3 DNA sequence: TGTGCCAGCCTCGCGTCCGGCAATGAGCAGTTCTTC. This sequence encodes CASLASGNEQFF.

The V gene is TRBV10-3, the J gene TRBJ1-1; D remains ambiguous. Germline CDR1 and CDR2: ENHRY and SYGVKD. Trimming removed 7 bases from V and 2 bases from J, with 11 bases in between. The CDR3 is made up of 13 amino acids. CDR3 residues: CAITSDFNTEAFF. CDR3 DNA: TGTGCCATCACCTCAGACTTCAACACTGAAGCTTTCTTT.

This clone was observed a single time. The chain's CDR3 is CASRNGQGPEQYF. CDR3 coding DNA: TGTGCCAGCAGGAACGGACAGGGCCCCGAGCAGTACTTC. The V call is TRBV2, the J call TRBJ2-7, with 8 bases aligning to TRBD1. V was clipped by 6 bases and J by 6 bases; unmatched bases: 7. This CDR3 is 13 amino acids long. The germline gives CDR1 SNHLY, CDR2 FYNNEI.

The chain combines TRBV4-1 with TRBJ2-7; tentatively, D is TRBD1 (6 bases). The CDR3 extends over 16 amino acids. V was clipped by 0 bases and J by 2 bases, with 14 bases between them. Germline values: CDR1 MGHRA, CDR2 YSYEKL. CDR3 sequence (DNA): TGCGCCAGCAGCCAAGATCTGACAGGATACCCCTACGAGCAGTACTTC. Protein: CASSQDLTGYPYEQYF.

The V gene is TRBV4-3, the J gene TRBJ1-1; no definite D call. V lost 4 bases and J lost 6, with 0 bases in between. The CDR3 runs to 9 residues. CDR1 LGHNA and CDR2 YSLEER come from the germline V gene. CDR3 coding DNA: TGCGCCAGCAGCCCTGAAGCTTTCTTT. This gives the protein CASSPEAFF.

The chain employs TRBV11-3 and TRBJ2-1; D not certain. The CDR3 loop spans 18 amino acids. V was shortened by 2 bases and J by 0 bases, with 17 bases between the two germline ends. Germline V gene sequence: CDR1 SGHNT, CDR2 YENEEA. The CDR3 DNA reads TGTGCCAGCAGCTTATTCCCAATGGAGAGCAGCTCCTACAATGAGCAGTTCTTC. Protein product: CASSLFPMESSSYNEQFF.

This chain uses TRBV18 with TRBJ2-5, with 7 bases that match TRBD2. The CDR3 length is 15 residues. Trimming removed 3 bases from V and 5 bases from J; junction bases left unmatched: 9. Looked up from germline, CDR1 is KGHSH and CDR2 is LQKENI. In DNA form, the CDR3 reads TGTGCCAGCTCACCTTCCGTCGGGGAGGGGGAGACCCAGTACTTC. This codes for CASSPSVGEGETQYF.

The chain couples TRBV6-5 to TRBJ1-4; D unclear. The germline V and J ends were trimmed by 6 bases and 0 bases, with 11 bases remaining between them. From germline, CDR1 is MNHEY and CDR2 SVGAGI. The CDR3 loop spans 15 amino acids. The CDR3 loop is CASSILFATNEKLFF. In DNA, the CDR3 is TGTGCCAGCAGCATCCTCTTTGCAACTAATGAAAAACTGTTTTTT.

This chain links TRBV27 with TRBJ2-4, with TRBD1 matching 9 bases. Germline V gives CDR1 MNHEY, CDR2 SMNVEV (reference sequence). V was pared by 7 bases and J by 0 bases, with 13 bases of the junction left unmatched. This CDR3 is built from 18 residues. The DNA for the CDR3 is TGTGCCAGCAAATATTCTTCGGACAGGGGTTCAGCCAAAAACATTCAGTACTTC. Its translation: CASKYSSDRGSAKNIQYF.

The chain is built from TRBV27 and TRBJ2-7; 11 bases align to TRBD1. CDR1 and CDR2 (germline): MNHEY, SMNVEV (reference sequence). V trimming: 2 bases; J trimming: 3 bases; junction bases outside the gene matches: 3. This CDR3 region has 15 residues. The CDR3 spells CASSLGQGAFYEQYF. CDR3 in DNA: TGTGCCAGCAGTTTAGGACAGGGGGCTTTCTACGAGCAGTACTTC.